The TCR beta chain described here comes from a study of T cells in Graves' hyperthyroidism and ophthalmopathy. Study findings and constraints: Most thyroid clonotypes with frequency above 0.001 were detected in blood.

CDR1 and CDR2 (germline): SNHLY, FYNNEI. V lost 6 bases and J 1 base, leaving 9 bases between the germline ends. This CDR3 spans 13 amino acids. Amplification yielded TCR beta CDR3 regions, with RNA transcripts as the source. The study used the HTBI primer set for a first-round RT-PCR of the TCR CDR3. One entry per CDR3 protein results from TCRdb running MiXCR on the multiplex PCR reads. The repertoire holds around 380,000 distinct CDR3 sequences, with about 14% as singletons. Researchers barred patients who had uncontrolled infection, other autoimmune disease, pregnancy or lactation. This clonotype was seen many times. Its antigen is as yet unknown.

Sequencing was performed on blood. V is TRBV2 and J is TRBJ1-1; a possible D gene is TRBD1 (5 bases). This clonotype was obtained from a man aged 25 to 45 with Graves' hyperthyroidism that later progressed to Graves' ophthalmopathy. In DNA form, the CDR3 reads TGTGCCAGCAGAGGGGCCTCGAACACTGAAGCTTTCTTT. This encodes CASRGASNTEAFF.